A single T cell receptor (beta chain) is shown here with its context. Its cognate antigen is unknown. The data originate from a study of cytomegalovirus exposure and HLA in healthy donors. Study-level results: Listed as cytomegalovirus-associated were more than 150 TCR beta chains. While the bulk of TCR sequences proved rare, some public TCRs turned up in many donors.

CDR1 and CDR2 from the germline V gene are SEHNR and FQNEAQ (reference sequence). Trimming at V came to 5 bases and at J to 2 bases, leaving 10 bases not matched to a gene. The CDR3 loop spans 16 amino acids. Here immunoSEQ multiplex PCR was the method, and the copy in TCRdb shows in-frame clones only, minus some. This repertoire shows approximately 230,000 clones, roughly 87% found once; its top ten account for approximately 12%. The TCR comes from a man aged 18 to 30 in good health and CMV-seropositive. Specimen: PBMCs. This chain connects TRBV7-9 to TRBJ2-3, with 7 positions matching TRBD2. This CDR3 is CASSARAGETTDTQYF. DNA for the CDR3: TGTGCCAGCAGCGCTCGCGCGGGAGAAACCACAGATACGCAGTATTTT. The whole variable domain, remainder taken from reference TRBV7-9 and TRBJ2-3, is DTGVSQNPRHKITKRGQNVTFRCDPISEHNRLYWYRQTLGQGPEFLTYFQNEAQLEKSRLLSDRFSAERPKGSFSTLEIQRTEQGDSAMYLCASSARAGETTDTQYFGPGTRLTVL.